Listed below are T cell receptor beta chains from one sample, sequenced in a study of shared clonotypes between healthy human individuals. Using immunoSEQ multiplex PCR, the repertoire was profiled, and TCRdb retains in-frame clones only, with some absent. This table holds about 2.1 million clones, 80% to 95% found once. The sample consisted of naive CD8+ T cells from PBMCs. The receptors stem from a young man in good health. Some clones in this sample may be carry-over from other donors' samples. Both conserved end residues are part of each CDR3. The D gene is left open where the match is weak. Clone sizes are given selectively: once, few, many, or a class where the clone is expanded.

j_call clone_size v_call d_call cdr3_nt cdr3_aa
TRBJ1-2 . TRBV6-5 . TGTGCCAGCAGTGCCACAAAAGCGGGCTATGGCTACACCTTC CASSATKAGYGYTF
TRBJ2-7 . TRBV7-8 TRBD1 TGTGCCAGCAGCCTTTACCGGGACAGGGATTACGAGCAGTACTTC CASSLYRDRDYEQYF
TRBJ2-3 once TRBV11-2 TRBD1 TGTGCCAGCAGCTACGGACAGGGTGGCACAGATACGCAGTATTTT CASSYGQGGTDTQYF
TRBJ2-7 . TRBV5-1 TRBD2 TGCGCCAGACCAAGCGGGAGGGCGGAAGAGCAGTACTTC CARPSGRAEEQYF
TRBJ1-1 . TRBV7-9 TRBD1 TGTGCCAGCAGCTTACTAAAAGGAACAGGGGCCAACACTGAAGCTTTCTTT CASSLLKGTGANTEAFF
TRBJ2-5 . TRBV25-1 . TGTGCCAGCAGTGTAACGGGAGTTCGTGAGACCCAGTACTTC CASSVTGVRETQYF
TRBJ2-7 . TRBV7-8 . TGTGCCAGCAGCTTTCAGGGAGACGAGCAGTACTTC CASSFQGDEQYF
TRBJ2-7 once TRBV5-4 TRBD2 TGTGCCAGCAGCTGGATACAGGGGAGGGGACTAGCGGCCCCGGGCGAGCAGTACTTC CASSWIQGRGLAAPGEQYF
TRBJ2-2 . TRBV19 . TGTGCCAGTAGTGTCCTGGGGTTCACCGGGGAGCTGTTTTTT CASSVLGFTGELFF
TRBJ2-2 . TRBV4-3 . TGCGCCAGCAGATTCGGGGGAGGCACCGGGGAGCTGTTTTTT CASRFGGGTGELFF
TRBJ2-2 . TRBV5-4 . TGTGCCAGCAGCCCGGACTTACTCTGGAACACCGGGGAGCTGTTTTTT CASSPDLLWNTGELFF
TRBJ2-7 . TRBV19 TRBD2 TGTGCCAGTAGTCACCCGGGACTAGCGGGGGGCCACGAGCAGTACTTC CASSHPGLAGGHEQYF
TRBJ2-7 . TRBV27 TRBD2 TGTGCCAGCAGTTTATGGGCTAGCGGTGAGGGGGAGCAGTACTTC CASSLWASGEGEQYF
TRBJ2-7 . TRBV29-1 TRBD2 TGCAGCGCCCTAGCGGGAGGAGCCTACGAGCAGTACTTC CSALAGGAYEQYF
TRBJ2-1 . TRBV4-2 . TGTGCCAGCAGCCCCCTCGCGGAGAACTACAATGAGCAGTTCTTC CASSPLAENYNEQFF
TRBJ2-3 . TRBV28 . TGTGCCAGCAGTTTTACCCTGAATGGGCCCACAGATACGCAGTATTTT CASSFTLNGPTDTQYF
TRBJ2-5 once TRBV7-3 TRBD2 TGTGCCAGCAGCTTAAGGGGAGGGTTAGAGACCCAGTACTTC CASSLRGGLETQYF
TRBJ2-7 once TRBV4-2 . TGTGCCAGCAGCCAACTTACCGGGACCCTTCTCAACGAGCAGTACTTC CASSQLTGTLLNEQYF
TRBJ1-1 . TRBV4-2 . TGTGCCAGCAGCCAAGGGGACGGGAACACTGAAGCTTTCTTT CASSQGDGNTEAFF
TRBJ2-7 . TRBV27 TRBD1 TGTGCCAGCAGTTCTGGACCGACAGGGGCTGTGGACGAGCAGTACTTC CASSSGPTGAVDEQYF
TRBJ2-3 . TRBV6-4 . TGTGCCAGCAGCCTATACCGGGCCTCGCTAGATACGCAGTATTTT CASSLYRASLDTQYF
TRBJ1-4 . TRBV7-8 . TGTGCCAGCAGTCCCGGTGCCCACAGGGCAGCAGAGGAACTGTTTTTT CASSPGAHRAAEELFF
TRBJ2-3 . TRBV27 TRBD2 TGTGCCAGCAGTGGACTAGCGGGAGGGCCCTCAGATACGCAGTATTTT CASSGLAGGPSDTQYF
TRBJ2-2 once TRBV18 TRBD2 TGTGCCAGCTCACCGACATACGGGACTAGCGTTGGCGGGGAGCTGTTTTTT CASSPTYGTSVGGELFF
TRBJ2-2 . TRBV6-5 TRBD2 TGTGCCAGCAGTTACCTTGGCGGGAGGGCCACCGGGGAGCTGTTTTTT CASSYLGGRATGELFF
TRBJ2-1 once TRBV7-9 . TGTGCCACGAACTACGGGGAGGGGGAGCGAAATGAGCAGTTCTTC CATNYGEGERNEQFF
TRBJ2-7 few TRBV28 TRBD2 TGTGCCAGCAGTTTGACTAGCGGGAGCTACGAGCAGTACTTC CASSLTSGSYEQYF
TRBJ1-4 . TRBV27 . TGTGCCAGCAGTTTCAGACCGGGACAACTGGGTGAAAAACTGTTTTTT CASSFRPGQLGEKLFF
TRBJ2-7 . TRBV9 TRBD2 TGTGCCAGCAGTACCGACGGGCTAGCGGGAGCCTACGAGCAGTACTTC CASSTDGLAGAYEQYF
TRBJ2-7 . TRBV27 TRBD1 TGTGCCAGCAGCCCCGACAGGGCAGCCTACGAGCAGTACTTC CASSPDRAAYEQYF
TRBJ1-5 few TRBV7-6 . TGTGCCAGCAGCTTAGGCGGGAATGGCAATCAGCCCCAGCATTTT CASSLGGNGNQPQHF
TRBJ2-5 . TRBV9 . TGTGCCAGCAGCGTAGACAAGGCTTACCAAGAGACCCAGTACTTC CASSVDKAYQETQYF
TRBJ2-5 once TRBV4-1 TRBD2 TGCGCCAGCAGCCAAGATCCGAGGGTAGCGGGATGGGCAGAGACCCAGTACTTC CASSQDPRVAGWAETQYF